This T cell receptor beta chain came from a study of CD8+ T cells in alopecia areata. Specified treatment: oral pan-JAK inhibitor, 5-10 mg twice daily. Concerning this clone: Additional DNA sequences in this sample encode the identical CDR3.

TCR sequencing used cDNA made by reverse transcription of extracted RNA. Clones were sequenced by immunoSEQ multiplex PCR, and TCRdb holds only the in-frame ones, with some missing. The table has approximately 180,000 clones, about 65% seen once; the top ten hold approximately 1.4%. The specimen comprised CD4+ T cells sorted from blood, sampled at approximately week 50, from a patient treated with tofacitinib. The receptor was derived from a human donor with alopecia areata.

The CDR3 protein is CSVGQGNEKLFF. The CDR3 DNA reads as TGCAGCGTCGGACAGGGGAATGAAAAACTGTTTTTT. The chain joins TRBV29-1 to TRBJ1-4; TRBD1 matches at 9 bases. Germline V gives CDR1 SQVTM, CDR2 ANQGSEA. CDR3 size: 12 residues. The ends lost 6 bases at V and 5 bases at J; junction bases unmatched: 1.